This TCR beta chain was retrieved from a study of OX40 agonist ivuxolimab in advanced cancers. Turning to the overall study: Ivuxolimab was a fully human IgG2 agonistic monoclonal antibody targeting the costimulatory receptor OX40 (CD134). Peripheral TCRbeta sequencing aimed to test whether ivuxolimab altered TCR sequence diversity and caused clonal T-cell expansion. Patients were allowed to have had prior anti-PD-1, anti-PD-L1 or anti-CTLA-4 therapy, and roughly two fifths of the dose-escalation patients had been treated with checkpoint inhibitors. Three dose-escalation patients achieved partial responses, one with hepatocellular carcinoma and two with cutaneous melanoma. Of the roughly 54 dose-escalation patients, hepatocellular carcinoma was present in approximately 20, melanoma in approximately 15, renal cell carcinoma in 9 and head and neck cancer in 9. The paper describes the monotherapy dose-escalation part (N of about 57 patients) of the phase I trial of ivuxolimab. Intravenous ivuxolimab was administered to patients every 2 weeks at six dose levels: 0.01, 0.1, 0.3, 1.5, 3 and 10 mg/kg. A male proportion of under 85% and a mean age of roughly 55 years, ranging from about 20 to 79, were recorded for the dose-escalation cohort. What the authors observed across the whole study: In partial responders in the 0.1-3.0 mg/kg groups, normalized peripheral clonal expansion was found to be among the lowest, especially among CD8+ T cells. Antigen specificity was not determined for the clonally expanded peripheral T cells. At doses of 0.1 to 3.0 mg/kg, clonal expansion of both CD4+ and CD8+ T cells in blood was seen between baseline and week 6. After ivuxolimab, CD8+ T cells had more expanded clones than CD4+ T cells on average. Low levels of normalized T-cell clonal expansion were also seen in some patients who did not respond.

Remarks on this clone: Its antigen is still unknown. No base qualities exist here, and no much larger clone lies one base off it.

Patients with a history of autoimmune disease or receiving systemic immunosuppression were excluded from the trial. In every dose cohort, peripheral blood was drawn for TCR sequencing at baseline, cycle 4 day 1, and cycle 7 day 1. Samples came from an open-label, multicenter, first-in-human phase I dose-escalation trial of ivuxolimab. The trial enrolled adults with locally advanced or metastatic head and neck squamous cell, hepatocellular, melanoma or renal cell carcinoma. Before TCR sequencing, CD4+ and CD8+ T cells were separately sorted from peripheral blood. CDR1 and CDR2 (SNHLY, FYNNEI) derive from the germline V gene. Cut back by 6 bases and 1 base, the V and J ends lie 12 bases apart. The CDR3 holds 15 amino acids from the cysteine to the phenylalanine. Just CDR3 DNA is preserved here, 45 bases in frame from base 1. Genomic DNA was extracted from sorted cells for sequencing of the TCRbeta CDR3 region. The immunoSEQ Assay was used to sequence the TCRbeta CDR3 regions. This is the immuneACCESS table as TCRdb keeps it, with only in-frame sequences that have V and J called. A part of the clones is gone; compared with another copy, unresolved V genes explain less than half, and the rest is unexplained. This sample lists about 61,000 clones; 86% were detected once. Of the sample, approximately 1.2% falls within the top ten clones.

The receptor was isolated from an adult with an advanced solid tumor such as melanoma, head and neck, liver or kidney cancer. The starting material was CD4+ or CD8+ T cells sorted from blood, obtained in a trial of the OX40 agonist ivuxolimab. The V and J genes are TRBV2 and TRBJ1-4; the D gene is possibly TRBD1, with 6 bases matching. The nucleotides read TGTGCCAGCAGAAAACACAGGGAAACTAATGAAAAACTGTTTTTT. It is translated as CASRKHRETNEKLFF.